The rows below give T cell receptor beta chains drawn from one sample of a study of response to subunit inactivated influenza vaccine. In TCRdb, the RT-PCR reads were re-called with MiXCR into one record per CDR3 protein. This sample has 700,000 to 900,000 distinct CDR3 sequences; roughly 20% occur once, and the top ten carry more than 8.5%. Sample: PBMCs from blood, taken 5 days after vaccination. Receptor source: a man aged 45-60 years who received an inactivated influenza vaccine. Each CDR3 is given with its conserved first and last residue. The D gene is left open where the match is weak. Not every row has a clone size; where given, it reads once, few, many or a size class.

V gene: TRBV6-6
J gene: TRBJ1-2
D gene: TRBD1
clone size: NA
CDR3 protein: CASGQGQLYGYTF
CDR3 DNA: TGTGCCAGCGGACAGGGGCAACTATATGGCTACACCTTC

V gene: TRBV27
J gene: TRBJ2-2
D gene: TRBD2
clone size: many
CDR3 protein: CASSSAGYTGELFF
CDR3 DNA: TGTGCCAGCAGTTCAGCGGGGTACACCGGGGAGCTGTTTTTT

V gene: TRBV29-1
J gene: TRBJ2-2
D gene: NA
clone size: many
CDR3 protein: CSARSGTVNTGELFF
CDR3 DNA: TGCAGCGCTCGCTCGGGGACGGTGAACACCGGGGAGCTGTTTTTT

V gene: TRBV7-2
J gene: TRBJ2-5
D gene: NA
clone size: few
CDR3 protein: CASSLSRQTQYF
CDR3 DNA: TGTGCCAGCAGCTTATCTCGGCAGACCCAGTACTTC

V gene: TRBV7-2
J gene: TRBJ1-3
D gene: NA
clone size: NA
CDR3 protein: CASSSGTTGNTIYF
CDR3 DNA: TGTGCCAGCAGCTCCGGGACAACCGGAAACACCATATATTTT

V gene: TRBV19
J gene: TRBJ1-5
D gene: NA
clone size: NA
CDR3 protein: CASSTSGDQPQHF
CDR3 DNA: TGTGCCAGTAGTACCTCCGGGGATCAGCCCCAGCATTTT

V gene: TRBV7-8
J gene: TRBJ1-4
D gene: TRBD1
clone size: NA
CDR3 protein: CASSFRQGEKLFF
CDR3 DNA: TGTGCCAGCAGCTTCAGACAGGGTGAAAAACTGTTTTTT

V gene: TRBV7-8
J gene: TRBJ2-5
D gene: NA
clone size: NA
CDR3 protein: CASSLDLWLAVQETQYF
CDR3 DNA: TGTGCCAGCAGCTTAGATTTATGGCTAGCAGTACAAGAGACCCAGTACTTC

V gene: TRBV9
J gene: TRBJ2-7
D gene: NA
clone size: NA
CDR3 protein: CASSVGSKGISGEQYF
CDR3 DNA: TGTGCCAGCAGCGTAGGCTCTAAAGGGATCTCGGGCGAGCAGTACTTC

V gene: TRBV5-1
J gene: TRBJ2-1
D gene: NA
clone size: few
CDR3 protein: CASRSFYGAGYNEQFF
CDR3 DNA: TGCGCCAGCAGGAGCTTCTACGGGGCTGGATACAATGAGCAGTTCTTC

V gene: TRBV20-1
J gene: TRBJ2-5
D gene: NA
clone size: NA
CDR3 protein: CSARGGLSGPQETQYF
CDR3 DNA: TGCAGTGCTAGAGGGGGGCTTAGCGGGCCACAAGAGACCCAGTACTTC

V gene: TRBV28
J gene: TRBJ2-2
D gene: TRBD2
clone size: few
CDR3 protein: CASSPPSGRGGGELFF
CDR3 DNA: TGTGCCAGCAGTCCCCCCAGCGGGAGGGGCGGAGGGGAGCTGTTTTTT

V gene: TRBV20-1
J gene: TRBJ1-1
D gene: TRBD1
clone size: NA
CDR3 protein: CSAPGRGAFF
CDR3 DNA: TGCAGTGCGCCAGGCAGGGGGGCTTTCTTT